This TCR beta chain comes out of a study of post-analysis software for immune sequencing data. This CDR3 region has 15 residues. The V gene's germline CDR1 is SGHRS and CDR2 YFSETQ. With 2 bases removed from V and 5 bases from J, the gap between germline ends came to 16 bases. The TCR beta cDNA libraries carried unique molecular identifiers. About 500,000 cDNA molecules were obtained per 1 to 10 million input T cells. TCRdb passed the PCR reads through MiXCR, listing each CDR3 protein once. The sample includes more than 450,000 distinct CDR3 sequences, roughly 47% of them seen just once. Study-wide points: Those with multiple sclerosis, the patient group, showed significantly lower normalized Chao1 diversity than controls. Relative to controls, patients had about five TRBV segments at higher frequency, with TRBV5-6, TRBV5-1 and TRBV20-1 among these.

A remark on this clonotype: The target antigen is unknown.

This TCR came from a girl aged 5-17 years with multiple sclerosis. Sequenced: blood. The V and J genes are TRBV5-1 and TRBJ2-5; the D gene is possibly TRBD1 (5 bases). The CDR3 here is CASSLMKGKAETQYF. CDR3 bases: TGCGCCAGCAGCTTAATGAAGGGGAAAGCGGAGACCCAGTACTTC.